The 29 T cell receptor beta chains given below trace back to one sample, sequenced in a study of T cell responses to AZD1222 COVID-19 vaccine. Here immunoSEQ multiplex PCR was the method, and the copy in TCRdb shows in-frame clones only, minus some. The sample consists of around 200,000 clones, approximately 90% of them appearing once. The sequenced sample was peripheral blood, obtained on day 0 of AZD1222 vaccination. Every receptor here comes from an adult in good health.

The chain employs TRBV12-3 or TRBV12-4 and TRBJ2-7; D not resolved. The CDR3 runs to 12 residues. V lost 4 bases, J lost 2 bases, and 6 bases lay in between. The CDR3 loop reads CASSSIPYEQYF. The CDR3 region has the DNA TGTGCCAGCAGTTCAATTCCCTACGAGCAGTACTTC.

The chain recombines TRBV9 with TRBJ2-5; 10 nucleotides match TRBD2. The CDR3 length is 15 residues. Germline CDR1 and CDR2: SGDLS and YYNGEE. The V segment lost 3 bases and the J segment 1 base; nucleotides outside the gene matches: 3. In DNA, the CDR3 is TGTGCCAGCAGCGCTAGCGGGAGTTTCCAAGAGACCCAGTACTTC. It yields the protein CASSASGSFQETQYF.

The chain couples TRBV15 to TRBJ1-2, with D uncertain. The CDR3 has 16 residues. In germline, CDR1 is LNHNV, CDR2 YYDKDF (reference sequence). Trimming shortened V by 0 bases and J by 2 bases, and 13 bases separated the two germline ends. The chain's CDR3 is CATSRDPNGLNYGYTF. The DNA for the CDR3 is TGTGCCACCAGCAGAGATCCGAACGGCCTCAACTATGGCTACACCTTC.

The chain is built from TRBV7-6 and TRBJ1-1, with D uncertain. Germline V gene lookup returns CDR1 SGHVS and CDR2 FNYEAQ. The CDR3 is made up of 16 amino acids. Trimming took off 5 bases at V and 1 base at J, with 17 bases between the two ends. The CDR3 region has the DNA TGTGCCAGCAGCCACGATAGACCGGACGGGAACACTGAAGCTTTCTTT. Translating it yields CASSHDRPDGNTEAFF.

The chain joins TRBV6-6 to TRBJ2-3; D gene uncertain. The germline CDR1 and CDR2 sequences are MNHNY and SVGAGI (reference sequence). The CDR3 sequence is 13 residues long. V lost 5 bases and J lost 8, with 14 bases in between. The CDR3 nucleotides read TGTGCCAGCAGTCCTCTCGTTTCGGGTACGCAGTATTTT. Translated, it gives CASSPLVSGTQYF.

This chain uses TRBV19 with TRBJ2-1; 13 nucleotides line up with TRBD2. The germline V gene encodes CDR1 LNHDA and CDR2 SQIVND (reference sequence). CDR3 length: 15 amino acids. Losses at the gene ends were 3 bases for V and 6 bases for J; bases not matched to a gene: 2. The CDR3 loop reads CASSMTSGRFNEQFF. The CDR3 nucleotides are TGTGCCAGTAGTATGACTAGCGGGAGGTTCAATGAGCAGTTCTTC.

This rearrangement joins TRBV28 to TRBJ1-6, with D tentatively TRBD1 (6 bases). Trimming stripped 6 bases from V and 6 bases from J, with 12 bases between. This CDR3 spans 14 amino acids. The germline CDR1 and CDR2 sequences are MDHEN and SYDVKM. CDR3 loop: CASSMTGINSPLHF. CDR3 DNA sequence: TGTGCCAGCAGCATGACAGGAATTAATTCACCCCTCCACTTT. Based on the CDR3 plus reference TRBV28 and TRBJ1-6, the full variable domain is DVKVTQSSRYLVKRTGEKVFLECVQDMDHENMFWYRQDPGLGLRLIYFSYDVKMKEKGDIPEGYSVSREKKERFSLILESASTNQTSMYLCASSMTGINSPLHFGNGTRLTVT.

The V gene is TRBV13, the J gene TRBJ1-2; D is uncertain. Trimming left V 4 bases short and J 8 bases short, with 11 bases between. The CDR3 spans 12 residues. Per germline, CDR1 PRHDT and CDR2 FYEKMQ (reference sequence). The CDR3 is CASSSARIGYTF. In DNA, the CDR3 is TGTGCCAGCAGCTCGGCGAGGATCGGCTACACCTTC.

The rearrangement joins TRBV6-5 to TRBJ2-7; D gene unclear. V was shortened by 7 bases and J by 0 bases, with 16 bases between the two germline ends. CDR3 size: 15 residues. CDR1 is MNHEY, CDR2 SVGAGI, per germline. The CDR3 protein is CASTPDKASSYEQYF. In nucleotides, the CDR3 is TGTGCCAGCACCCCTGACAAGGCCAGCTCCTACGAGCAGTACTTC.

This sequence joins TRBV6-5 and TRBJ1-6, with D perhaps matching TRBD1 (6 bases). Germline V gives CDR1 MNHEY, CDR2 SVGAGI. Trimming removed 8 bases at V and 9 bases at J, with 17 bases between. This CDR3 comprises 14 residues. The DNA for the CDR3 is TGTGCCAGCCAACGGGACACCTTCGCTTCACCCCTCCACTTT. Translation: CASQRDTFASPLHF.

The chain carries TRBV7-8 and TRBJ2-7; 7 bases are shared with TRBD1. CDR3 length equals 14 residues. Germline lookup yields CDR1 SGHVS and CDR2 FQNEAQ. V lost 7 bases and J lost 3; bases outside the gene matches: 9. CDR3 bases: TGTGCCAGCACCCACCGACAGGGAGACTACGAGCAGTACTTC. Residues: CASTHRQGDYEQYF.

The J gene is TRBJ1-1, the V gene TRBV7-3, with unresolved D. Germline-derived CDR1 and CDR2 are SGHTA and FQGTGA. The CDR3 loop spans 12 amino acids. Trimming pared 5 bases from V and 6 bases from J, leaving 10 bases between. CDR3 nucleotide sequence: TGTGCCAGCAGCGCTCCGGGGTCTGAAGCTTTCTTT. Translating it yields CASSAPGSEAFF.

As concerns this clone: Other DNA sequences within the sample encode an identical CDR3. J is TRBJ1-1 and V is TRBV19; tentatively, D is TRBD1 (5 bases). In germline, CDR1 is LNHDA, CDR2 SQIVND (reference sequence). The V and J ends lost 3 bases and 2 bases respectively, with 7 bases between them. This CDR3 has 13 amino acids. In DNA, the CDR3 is TGTGCCAGTAGTATTGGGGCTAACACTGAAGCTTTCTTT. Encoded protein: CASSIGANTEAFF.

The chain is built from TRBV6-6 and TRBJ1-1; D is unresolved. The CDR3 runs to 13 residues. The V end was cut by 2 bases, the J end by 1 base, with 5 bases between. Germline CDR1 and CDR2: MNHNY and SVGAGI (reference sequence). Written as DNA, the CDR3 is TGTGCCAGCAGTTACGGGTCGAACACTGAAGCTTTCTTT. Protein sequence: CASSYGSNTEAFF.

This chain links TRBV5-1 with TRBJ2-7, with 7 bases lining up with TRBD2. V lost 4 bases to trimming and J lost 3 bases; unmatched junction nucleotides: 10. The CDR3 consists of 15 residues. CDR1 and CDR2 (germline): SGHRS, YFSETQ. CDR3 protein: CASSPPLADNYEQYF. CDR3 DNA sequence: TGCGCCAGCAGCCCGCCCCTAGCGGACAACTACGAGCAGTACTTC.

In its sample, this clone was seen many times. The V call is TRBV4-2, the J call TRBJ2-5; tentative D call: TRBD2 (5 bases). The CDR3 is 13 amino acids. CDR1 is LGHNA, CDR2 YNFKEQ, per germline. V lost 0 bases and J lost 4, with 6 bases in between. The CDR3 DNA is TGTGCCAGCAGCCAAGATGGAGGAGAGACCCAGTACTTC. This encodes CASSQDGGETQYF.

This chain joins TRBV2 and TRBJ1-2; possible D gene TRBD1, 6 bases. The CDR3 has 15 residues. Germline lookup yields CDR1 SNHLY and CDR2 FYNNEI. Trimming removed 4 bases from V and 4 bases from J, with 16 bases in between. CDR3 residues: CASSGGRGPGYGYTF. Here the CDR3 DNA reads TGTGCCAGCAGTGGGGGCCGGGGGCCCGGCTATGGCTACACCTTC.

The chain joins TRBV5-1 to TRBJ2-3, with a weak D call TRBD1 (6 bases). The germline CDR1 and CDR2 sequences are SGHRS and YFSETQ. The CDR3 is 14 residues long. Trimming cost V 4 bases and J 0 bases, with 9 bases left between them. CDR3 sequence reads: CASSQTGSTDTQYF. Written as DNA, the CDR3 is TGCGCCAGCAGCCAAACAGGGAGCACAGATACGCAGTATTTT.

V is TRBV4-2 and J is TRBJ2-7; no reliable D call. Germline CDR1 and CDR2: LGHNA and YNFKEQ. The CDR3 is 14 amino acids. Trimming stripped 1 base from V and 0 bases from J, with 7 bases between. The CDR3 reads CASSQAKGSYEQYF. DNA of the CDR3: TGTGCCAGCAGCCAAGCAAAAGGCTCCTACGAGCAGTACTTC.

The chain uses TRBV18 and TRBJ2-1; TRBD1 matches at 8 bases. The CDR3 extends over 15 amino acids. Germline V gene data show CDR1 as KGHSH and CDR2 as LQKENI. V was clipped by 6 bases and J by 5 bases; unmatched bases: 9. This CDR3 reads CASSVDRGRDNEQFF. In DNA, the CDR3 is TGTGCCAGCTCGGTTGACAGGGGTAGAGACAATGAGCAGTTCTTC.

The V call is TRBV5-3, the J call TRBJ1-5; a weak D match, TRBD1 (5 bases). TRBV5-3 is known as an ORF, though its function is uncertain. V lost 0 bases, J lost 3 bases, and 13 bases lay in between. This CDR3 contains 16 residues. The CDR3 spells CARSLGGGTVNQPQHF. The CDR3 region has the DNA TGTGCCAGAAGCTTGGGTGGGGGGACGGTCAATCAGCCCCAGCATTTT.

The CDR3 DNA is TGTGCCAGCAGCCGGACAGGGGTGATCAATGAGCAGTTCTTC. This gives the protein CASSRTGVINEQFF. The chain uses TRBV3-1 (or the pseudogene TRBV3-2) and TRBJ2-1; 9 nucleotides line up with TRBD1. Germline assignment: CDR1 LGHDT and CDR2 YNNKEL (reference sequence). The CDR3 runs to 14 residues. The V gene end was trimmed by 4 bases and the J gene end by 6 bases; junction bases not matched to a gene: 4.

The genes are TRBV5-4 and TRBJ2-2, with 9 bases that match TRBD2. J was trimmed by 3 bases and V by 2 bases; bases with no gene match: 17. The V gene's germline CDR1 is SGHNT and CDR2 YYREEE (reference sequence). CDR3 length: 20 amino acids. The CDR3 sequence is CASSFDQGRWVAGDTGELFF. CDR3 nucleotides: TGTGCCAGCAGCTTCGATCAGGGGCGGTGGGTAGCGGGAGACACCGGGGAGCTGTTTTTT. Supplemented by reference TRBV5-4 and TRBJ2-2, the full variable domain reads ETGVTQSPTHLIKTRGQQVTLRCSSQSGHNTVSWYQQALGQGPQFIFQYYREEENGRGNFPPRFSGLQFPNYSSELNVNALELDDSALYLCASSFDQGRWVAGDTGELFFGEGSRLTVL.

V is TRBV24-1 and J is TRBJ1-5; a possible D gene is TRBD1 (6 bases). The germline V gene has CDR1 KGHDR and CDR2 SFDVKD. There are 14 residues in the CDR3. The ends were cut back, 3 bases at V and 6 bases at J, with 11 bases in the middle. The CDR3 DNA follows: TGTGCCACCAGTGATCCAGGGGTATCTCAGCCCCAGCATTTT. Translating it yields CATSDPGVSQPQHF.

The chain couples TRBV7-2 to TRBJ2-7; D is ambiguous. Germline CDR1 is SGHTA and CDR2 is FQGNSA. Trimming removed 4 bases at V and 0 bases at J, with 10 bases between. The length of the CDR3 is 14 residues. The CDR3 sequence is CASSYGSHSYEQYF. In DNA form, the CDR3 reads TGTGCCAGCAGCTACGGCAGCCACTCCTACGAGCAGTACTTC.

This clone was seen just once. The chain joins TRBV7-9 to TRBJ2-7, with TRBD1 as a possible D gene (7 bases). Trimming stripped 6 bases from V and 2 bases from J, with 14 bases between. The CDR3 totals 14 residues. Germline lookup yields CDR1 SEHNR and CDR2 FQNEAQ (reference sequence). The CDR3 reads CASRGGTETYEQYF. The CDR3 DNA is TGTGCCAGCAGAGGGGGGACAGAAACCTACGAGCAGTACTTC. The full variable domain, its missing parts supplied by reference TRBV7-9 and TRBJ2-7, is DTGVSQNPRHKITKRGQNVTFRCDPISEHNRLYWYRQTLGQGPEFLTYFQNEAQLEKSRLLSDRFSAERPKGSFSTLEIQRTEQGDSAMYLCASRGGTETYEQYFGPGTRLTVT.

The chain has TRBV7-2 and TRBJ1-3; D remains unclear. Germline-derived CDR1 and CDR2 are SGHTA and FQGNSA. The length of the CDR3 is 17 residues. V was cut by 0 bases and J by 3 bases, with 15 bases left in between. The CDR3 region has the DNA TGTGCCAGCAGCTTAGCCCCCCCTTCCCTAAGTGGAAACACCATATATTTT. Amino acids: CASSLAPPSLSGNTIYF.

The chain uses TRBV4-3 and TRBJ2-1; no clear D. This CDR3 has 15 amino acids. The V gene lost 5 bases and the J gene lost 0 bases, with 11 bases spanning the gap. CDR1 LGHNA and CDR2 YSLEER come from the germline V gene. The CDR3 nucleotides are TGCGCCAGCAGCTACTATTCGGGCTCCTACAATGAGCAGTTCTTC. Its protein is CASSYYSGSYNEQFF.

CDR3 in amino acids: CASSVLTLNSPLHF. As DNA, the CDR3 is TGTGCCAGCAGCGTTTTAACCCTTAATTCACCCCTCCACTTT. V is TRBV9 and J is TRBJ1-6; D is ambiguous. CDR3 size: 14 residues. Germline V gene lookup returns CDR1 SGDLS and CDR2 YYNGEE. V was trimmed by 2 bases and J by 6 bases, leaving 9 bases between them.